The clone carrying this T cell receptor (beta chain) was observed a handful of times. Both previously described methods and listed TCR primers were employed to make bulk TCR libraries. Using its own MiXCR run on the PCR reads, TCRdb lists one record per CDR3 protein. The table lists 85,000 to 100,000 distinct CDR3 sequences, roughly 26% of them singletons. The entry originates in a study of molecular identifiers for immune sequencing clone quantification. Study background: Replicate RNA from roughly 20,000 or 100,000 naive CD8 T cells formed five aliquots; four were sequenced.

Using a CD8+CD4-CCR7+CD45RA+ phenotype, naive CD8 T cells were sorted. V was clipped by 6 bases and J by 2 bases; unmatched bases: 5. The CDR3 is 15 amino acids. Germline CDR1 and CDR2: LNHNV and YYDKDF (reference sequence). The clonotype originates from a human donor in good health. Some libraries in this study had Jurkat cell RNA spiked in. The V call is TRBV15, the J call TRBJ2-3; 10 bases align to TRBD2. Sequencing was done on a sample of naive CD8+ T cells from blood, with Jurkat cell RNA spiked in. Subset given: FACS-sorted CD8+CD4-CCR7+CD45RA+ naive T cells. CDR3 amino acids: CATRRTSGTTDTQYF. The CDR3 bases are TGTGCCACCAGAAGGACTAGCGGTACCACAGATACGCAGTATTTT.